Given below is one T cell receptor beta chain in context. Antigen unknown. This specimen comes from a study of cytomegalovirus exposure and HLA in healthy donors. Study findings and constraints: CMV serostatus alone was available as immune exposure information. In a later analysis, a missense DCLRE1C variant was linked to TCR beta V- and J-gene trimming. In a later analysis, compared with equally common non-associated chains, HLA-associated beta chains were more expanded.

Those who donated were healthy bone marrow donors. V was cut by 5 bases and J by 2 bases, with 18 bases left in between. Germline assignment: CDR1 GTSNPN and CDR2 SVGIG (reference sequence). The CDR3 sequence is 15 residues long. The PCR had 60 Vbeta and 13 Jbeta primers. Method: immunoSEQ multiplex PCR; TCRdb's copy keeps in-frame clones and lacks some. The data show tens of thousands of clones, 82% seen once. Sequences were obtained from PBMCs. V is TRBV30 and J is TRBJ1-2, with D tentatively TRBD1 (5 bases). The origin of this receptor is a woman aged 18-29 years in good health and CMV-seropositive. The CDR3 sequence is CAWGEGERYNYGYTF. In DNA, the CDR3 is TGTGCCTGGGGGGAAGGGGAACGATACAACTATGGCTACACCTTC. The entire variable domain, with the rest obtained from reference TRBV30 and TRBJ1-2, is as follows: SQTIHQWPATLVQPVGSPLSLECTVEGTSNPNLYWYRQAAGRGLQLLFYSVGIGQISSEVPQNLSASRPQDRQFILSSKKLLLSDSGFYLCAWGEGERYNYGYTFGSGTRLTVV.